This TCR beta chain was recorded in a study of technical replicates of blood from four donors. Repertoires were generated with immunoSEQ multiplex PCR, while TCRdb's copy carries only in-frame clones and drops some. This table holds roughly 100,000 clones, over 90% found once. Looked up from germline, CDR1 is MGHRA and CDR2 is YSYEKL. V was clipped by 4 bases and J by 3 bases; unmatched bases: 6. The CDR3 runs 16 residues. The clonotype was recovered from a human donor in good health. Material for sequencing was T cells isolated from PBMCs. The rearrangement joins TRBV4-1 to TRBJ2-1; 10 positions agree with TRBD2. DNA of the CDR3: TGCGCCAGCAGCCGAGGACTAGCGGCTCTCTACAATGAGCAGTTCTTC. It codes for CASSRGLAALYNEQFF.